This TCR beta chain was observed in a study of control samples from healthy donors and cancer patients. Germline assignment: CDR1 SGHTA and CDR2 FQGTGA. This CDR3 comprises 16 residues. With V trimmed by 5 bases and J by 0 bases, 3 bases remained unmatched. This table comes from immunoSEQ multiplex PCR, and its TCRdb copy is limited to in-frame clones, with some not included. Among approximately 150,000 clones listed, around 90% were seen once. This TCR was sampled from a man aged 18 to 30 in good health. The chain couples TRBV7-3 to TRBJ2-3; 12 bases align to TRBD2. The material sequenced was blood. The CDR3 is CASSLTSGGSTDTQYF. In nucleotides, the CDR3 is TGTGCCAGCAGCCTGACTAGCGGGGGTAGCACAGATACGCAGTATTTT.